The rows below give T cell receptor beta chains drawn from one sample of a study of T cell repertoires in cytomegalovirus infection. Their cognate antigens are unknown. A single record per CDR3 protein comes from TCRdb applying MiXCR to the reads. The table has some 500,000 distinct CDR3 sequences, roughly 42% seen once; the top ten hold 48%. This specimen consisted of cultured PBMCs, obtained from culture after CMV antigen stimulation. The receptor set was obtained from a human donor in good health (CMV status not recorded). Some clones in this sample may be carry-over from other donors' samples. CDR3s include the opening cysteine and the closing phenylalanine or tryptophan. Each record gives: clone size, J gene, V gene, D gene, CDR3 protein, CDR3 DNA. A D gene is named only where the DNA matches it firmly. The size field is filled for only some rows; it gives once, few, many or a size class.

few | TRBJ2-5 | TRBV11-2 | TRBD1 | CASRRQGDETQYF | TGTGCCAGCAGGCGACAGGGGGACGAGACCCAGTACTTC
NA | TRBJ2-3 | TRBV6-6 | NA | CASSYPRKSTDTQYF | TGTGCCAGCAGTTACCCGCGGAAAAGCACAGATACGCAGTATTTT
many | TRBJ2-7 | TRBV7-6 | TRBD2 | CASSFPGLAGGDEQYF | TGTGCCAGCAGCTTCCCAGGACTAGCGGGAGGGGACGAGCAGTACTTC
once | TRBJ2-1 | TRBV4-2 | NA | CASSQEYPQLGEQFF | TGTGCCAGCAGCCAAGAATACCCACAACTTGGTGAGCAGTTCTTC
many | TRBJ2-5 | TRBV7-2 | NA | CASSLRQDQETQYF | TGTGCCAGCAGCTTAAGGCAGGATCAAGAGACCCAGTACTTC
NA | TRBJ2-5 | TRBV28 | TRBD1 | CASSDPRGLQETQYF | TGTGCCAGCAGTGATCCGAGGGGGCTTCAAGAGACCCAGTACTTC
NA | TRBJ1-4 | TRBV4-1 | TRBD1 | CASSRTGHATNEKLFF | TGCGCCAGCAGCCGGACAGGGCATGCAACTAATGAAAAACTGTTTTTT
NA | TRBJ2-5 | TRBV5-1 | TRBD1 | CASSWRTGEFPETQYF | TGCGCCAGCAGCTGGAGGACAGGGGAATTTCCAGAGACCCAGTACTTC
NA | TRBJ2-5 | TRBV7-6 | TRBD1 | CASSFYGTGGETQYF | TGTGCCAGCAGCTTTTACGGGACAGGGGGAGAGACCCAGTACTTC
few | TRBJ2-1 | TRBV15 | TRBD2 | CATSRKRGLGHNEQFF | TGTGCCACCAGCAGGAAGCGGGGTTTGGGGCACAATGAGCAGTTCTTC
few | TRBJ1-2 | TRBV6-1 | NA | CASTRGVDGYTF | TGTGCCAGCACCCGAGGAGTCGATGGCTACACCTTC
NA | TRBJ2-2 | TRBV19 | NA | CASSMEGSNTGELFF | TGTGCCAGTAGTATGGAGGGTTCGAACACCGGGGAGCTGTTTTTT
NA | TRBJ1-6 | TRBV6-6 | NA | CASSYSGSENSPLHF | TGTGCCAGCAGTTACTCAGGGAGCGAGAATTCACCCCTCCACTTT
NA | TRBJ1-1 | TRBV15 | TRBD1 | CATSSGTGEYTEAFF | TGTGCCACCAGCAGCGGGACAGGGGAGTACACTGAAGCTTTCTTT
many | TRBJ2-3 | TRBV5-5 | TRBD2 | CASSWGGLDSDTQYF | TGTGCCAGCAGCTGGGGGGGACTTGACTCAGATACGCAGTATTTT
NA | TRBJ2-5 | TRBV7-6 | NA | CASSTDLQETQYF | TGTGCCAGCAGCACCGATCTACAAGAGACCCAGTACTTC
few | TRBJ1-1 | TRBV7-8 | NA | CASSLARLAREAFF | TGTGCCAGCAGCTTAGCCAGACTTGCTAGGGAAGCTTTCTTT
NA | TRBJ2-5 | TRBV10-3 | NA | CATGPRREQETQYF | TGTGCCACTGGACCTCGCCGGGAGCAAGAGACCCAGTACTTC
NA | TRBJ1-5 | TRBV20-1 | TRBD1 | CSAGDRRGNQPQHF | TGCAGTGCCGGGGACAGAAGAGGCAATCAGCCCCAGCATTTT
NA | TRBJ1-1 | TRBV2 | NA | CASSDGGRTFEAFF | TGTGCCAGCAGTGACGGCGGGCGGACCTTTGAAGCTTTCTTT
NA | TRBJ1-1 | TRBV5-4 | TRBD1 | CASRSRGTTEAFF | TGTGCCAGCAGATCCAGGGGGACCACTGAAGCTTTCTTT
NA | TRBJ2-5 | TRBV20-1 | TRBD2 | CSASGLAGGETQYF | TGCAGTGCCTCAGGACTAGCGGGAGGAGAGACCCAGTACTTC
NA | TRBJ2-7 | TRBV19 | NA | CASSIGAVSYEQYF | TGTGCCAGTAGTATAGGGGCCGTCTCCTACGAGCAGTACTTC
few | TRBJ2-2 | TRBV6-2/TRBV6-3 | TRBD2 | CASSRGTSGVYGGELFF | TGTGCCAGCAGCCGAGGGACTAGCGGGGTCTATGGCGGGGAGCTGTTTTTT
NA | TRBJ2-3 | TRBV20-1 | TRBD2 | CSAYSGRATDTQYF | TGCAGTGCTTACAGCGGGAGGGCTACAGATACGCAGTATTTT
few | TRBJ1-2 | TRBV7-2 | NA | CASRPFRGEGYGYTF | TGTGCCAGCAGACCATTCAGGGGAGAGGGGTATGGCTACACCTTC
NA | TRBJ2-5 | TRBV12-3/TRBV12-4 | NA | CASRRREYF | TGTGCCAGCAGGCGGCGGGAGTACTTC
NA | TRBJ1-2 | TRBV5-5 | TRBD1 | CASSSGTDNYGYTF | TGTGCCAGCAGCTCAGGGACAGATAACTATGGCTACACCTTC
NA | TRBJ2-1 | TRBV7-6 | NA | CASSLVLASDSEQFF | TGTGCCAGCAGCTTAGTATTGGCTAGCGACTCTGAGCAGTTCTTC
NA | TRBJ2-5 | TRBV6-2/TRBV6-3 | NA | CASSSPRTRQGTQYF | TGTGCCAGCAGTTCCCCCCGGACACGTCAAGGAACCCAGTACTTC
few | TRBJ2-1 | TRBV28 | NA | CASSLAEFRNEQFF | TGTGCCAGCAGTCTCGCCGAGTTTCGCAATGAGCAGTTCTTC
few | TRBJ1-6 | TRBV7-2 | NA | CASSRGPPQLPLHF | TGTGCCAGCAGCCGCGGGCCACCGCAGCTACCCCTCCACTTT
few | TRBJ2-4 | TRBV3-1 | TRBD2 | CASSLRGDNIQYF | TGTGCCAGCAGCCTACGGGGGGACAACATTCAGTACTTC
NA | TRBJ2-7 | TRBV7-2 | NA | CASSPGHAYEQYF | TGTGCCAGCAGCCCGGGACATGCCTACGAGCAGTACTTC
NA | TRBJ2-3 | TRBV24-1 | TRBD1 | CATSDQGQGTDTQYF | TGTGCCACCAGTGACCAAGGACAGGGCACAGATACGCAGTATTTT
NA | TRBJ2-1 | TRBV10-3 | NA | CAISESRDNEQFF | TGTGCCATCAGTGAGTCCCGCGACAATGAGCAGTTCTTC
NA | TRBJ2-2 | TRBV28 | NA | CASSFEDSLTGELFF | TGTGCCAGCAGTTTCGAAGACTCGCTCACCGGGGAGCTGTTTTTT
NA | TRBJ1-4 | TRBV4-1 | TRBD1 | CASSQMTGPSEKLFF | TGCGCCAGCAGCCAAATGACAGGGCCGAGTGAAAAACTGTTTTTT
few | TRBJ2-1 | TRBV7-2 | TRBD2 | CASAGSGGPTYNEQFF | TGTGCCAGCGCGGGGAGCGGGGGGCCTACATACAATGAGCAGTTCTTC
NA | TRBJ2-3 | TRBV6-1 | NA | CASSELPVEVSTDTQYF | TGTGCCAGCAGTGAGCTCCCGGTGGAGGTGAGCACAGATACGCAGTATTTT
NA | TRBJ2-5 | TRBV6-6 | TRBD2 | CASSYAGGETQYF | TGTGCCAGCAGTTACGCGGGAGGTGAGACCCAGTACTTC
NA | TRBJ1-5 | TRBV19 | NA | CASSKGPGTDNQPQHF | TGTGCCAGTAGTAAGGGACCCGGGACGGATAATCAGCCCCAGCATTTT
few | TRBJ2-3 | TRBV12-3/TRBV12-4 | NA | CASRNHLTSTDTQYF | TGTGCCAGTAGGAACCATCTCACTAGCACAGATACGCAGTATTTT
few | TRBJ2-6 | TRBV7-9 | NA | CASSFPLPGQRGSGANVLTF | TGTGCCAGCAGCTTCCCATTACCGGGACAAAGAGGCTCTGGGGCCAACGTCCTGACTTTC
NA | TRBJ2-3 | TRBV7-8 | NA | CASSSRREDYGDTQYF | TGTGCCAGCAGCTCTAGGAGGGAGGACTACGGAGATACGCAGTATTTT
NA | TRBJ1-5 | TRBV20-1 | TRBD1 | CSARVPGQLNQPQHF | TGCAGTGCTAGAGTCCCGGGACAGCTTAATCAGCCCCAGCATTTT
few | TRBJ2-5 | TRBV10-3 | TRBD2 | CAISESGTTRGTQYF | TGTGCCATCAGTGAGTCTGGGACTACAAGGGGGACCCAGTACTTC
few | TRBJ2-7 | TRBV7-2 | NA | CASSLVRRGWYEQYF | TGTGCCAGCAGCTTAGTCCGGAGAGGGTGGTACGAGCAGTACTTC
NA | TRBJ1-6 | TRBV7-2 | NA | CASSLDAGPLHF | TGTGCCAGCAGCTTAGATGCGGGGCCCCTCCACTTT
NA | TRBJ1-1 | TRBV12-3/TRBV12-4 | TRBD1 | CASGDRGVNTEAFF | TGTGCCAGCGGAGACAGGGGTGTGAACACTGAAGCTTTCTTT
many | TRBJ1-4 | TRBV7-2 | NA | CASSLRGPGTNEKLFF | TGTGCCAGCAGCTTACGGGGGCCCGGCACTAATGAAAAACTGTTTTTT